This T cell receptor (beta chain) was sequenced during a study of T cells in Graves' hyperthyroidism and ophthalmopathy. The overall study: At initial diagnosis, before any treatment had begun, peripheral blood was obtained. General observations from the study: Blood also showed most of the thyroid clonotypes that were expanded above 0.001. Classification by a 13 V-J model distinguished ophthalmopathy from stable hyperthyroidism.

As for this clonotype: No antigen is known for it.

The CDR3 covers 14 residues. Germline V gene data show CDR1 as MNHNS and CDR2 as SASEGT. With 11 bases removed from V and 2 bases from J, the gap between germline ends came to 17 bases. TCR beta CDR3 regions were amplified from RNA. First-round RT-PCR targeting the TCR CDR3 was performed with the HTBI primer set. MiXCR was run by TCRdb on the multiplex PCR reads, yielding one entry per CDR3 protein. The table records about 560,000 distinct CDR3 sequences, 15% to 20% of them present only once. Diagnosis rested on symptoms, serum thyroxine and TRAb, thyroid ultrasound, and orbital computed tomography. The specimen sequenced was blood. The J gene is TRBJ2-3, the V gene TRBV6-1, with D possibly being TRBD1 (6 bases). The sequence was obtained from a woman aged 18-29 years with Graves' hyperthyroidism. The CDR3 loop reads CAGDRQDTTDTQYF. DNA of the CDR3: TGTGCCGGGGACCGACAGGACACCACAGATACGCAGTATTTT.